This TCR beta chain was retrieved from a study of immunodeficiency (dated by TCRdb to about 2019). For the study in its entirety: To search for oligoclonality and VDJ recombination defects, the researchers carried out a repertoire analysis. General conclusions and limits of the study: Restricted TRB V-J pairing and lower productive entropy were observed in patient CD8+ T cells compared with control CD8+ T cells. Severe oligoclonality, judged by top-100 and total clonotype frequencies, was seen in patient CD8+ but not CD4+ T cells. Entropy comparisons showed n=3 (open circles) for patients versus healthy controls; a thymic development effect was only suggested as possible.

As to this clone: Its target antigen remains unknown. Base-call qualities are not available, and no considerably larger clone is one nucleotide away.

Genomic DNA was isolated using the QIAamp DNA Blood Mini Kit and then sent out for immunoSEQ repertoire analysis. CDR3 regions were amplified by multiplex PCR from a standard quantity of genomic DNA template. The PCR products underwent sequencing on an Illumina platform. In the paper's pipeline: Sequences were mapped to a reference, using V, D and J gene definitions from IMGT. To eliminate PCR and sequencing errors, a nearest-neighbor clustering algorithm combined closely related sequences. V, D and J usage in productive unique and total sequences was analyzed using ImmunoSEQ Analyzer tools and R version 3.6.1. TCRdb re-hosts the immuneACCESS table, in-frame sequences only. Its copies lack some clones; in the studies checked, an unresolved V gene accounts for under half of them, and the cause for the rest is not known. That table is the source of V, J and clone size, and D and trimming were worked out from the DNA. Here the sample has more than 3,000 clones; approximately 91% occur a single time. 9.5% to 15% of the sample lies in the top ten.

The CDR3 starts with the cysteine, ends with the phenylalanine, and has 17 residues. Left in the record is the CDR3 DNA by itself, 51 bases read in frame from the first base. Deletion took 1 base off V and 0 bases off J, with a span of 13 bases between the germline ends. Taken from the germline V gene (reference sequence), the CDR1 and CDR2 loops are LNHDA and SQIVND. Before TCR sequencing, CD3+CD8+ T cells were sorted from fresh PBMCs. This TCR derives from a human donor in good health. The rearrangement combines TRBV19 with TRBJ1-5; a confident D gene designation cannot be given. The sequencing input was CD8+ T cells from blood. The nucleotides are TGTGCCAGTAGTATAGGTTTTGGCAGCGGTAGCAATCAGCCCCAGCATTTT. Protein translation: CASSIGFGSGSNQPQHF. Supplemented by the reference TRBV19 and TRBJ1-5 proteins around the CDR3, the complete variable domain is DGGITQSPKYLFRKEGQNVTLSCEQNLNHDAMYWYRQDPGQGLRLIYYSQIVNDFQKGDIAEGYSVSREKKESFPLTVTSAQKNPTAFYLCASSIGFGSGSNQPQHFGDGTRLSIL.